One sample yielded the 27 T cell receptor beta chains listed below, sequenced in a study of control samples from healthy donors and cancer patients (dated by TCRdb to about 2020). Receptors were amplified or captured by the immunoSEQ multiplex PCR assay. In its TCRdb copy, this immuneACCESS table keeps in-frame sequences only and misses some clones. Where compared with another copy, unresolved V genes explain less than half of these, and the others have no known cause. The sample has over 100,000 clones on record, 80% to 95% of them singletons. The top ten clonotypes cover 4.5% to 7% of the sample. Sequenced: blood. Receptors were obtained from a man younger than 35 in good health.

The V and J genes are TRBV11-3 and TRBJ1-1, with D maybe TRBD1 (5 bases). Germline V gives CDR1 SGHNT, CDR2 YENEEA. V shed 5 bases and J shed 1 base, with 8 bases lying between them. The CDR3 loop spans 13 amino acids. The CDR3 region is CASSPGGNTEAFF. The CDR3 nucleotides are TGTGCCAGCAGCCCCGGGGGGAACACTGAAGCTTTCTTT.

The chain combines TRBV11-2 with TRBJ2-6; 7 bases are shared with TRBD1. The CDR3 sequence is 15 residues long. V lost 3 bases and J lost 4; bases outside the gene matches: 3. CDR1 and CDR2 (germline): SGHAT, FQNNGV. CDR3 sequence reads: CASSFDRAGANVLTF. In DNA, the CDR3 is TGTGCCAGCAGCTTCGACAGGGCCGGGGCCAACGTCCTGACTTTC.

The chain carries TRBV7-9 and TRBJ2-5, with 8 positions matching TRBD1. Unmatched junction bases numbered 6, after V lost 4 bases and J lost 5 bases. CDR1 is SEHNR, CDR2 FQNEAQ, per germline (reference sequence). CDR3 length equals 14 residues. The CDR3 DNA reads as TGTGCCAGCAGCTCGACAGGGGTTCAGGAGACCCAGTACTTC. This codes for CASSSTGVQETQYF.

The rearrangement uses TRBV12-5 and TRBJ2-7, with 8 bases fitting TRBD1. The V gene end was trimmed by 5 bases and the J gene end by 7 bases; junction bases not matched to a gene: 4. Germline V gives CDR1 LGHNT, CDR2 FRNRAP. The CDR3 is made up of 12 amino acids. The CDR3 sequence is CASGRTGFEQYF. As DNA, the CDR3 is TGTGCTAGTGGTAGGACAGGGTTTGAGCAGTACTTC.

The CDR3 sequence: CASRVGLAGGGEQFF. The DNA of the CDR3 is TGCGCCAGCAGAGTCGGACTAGCGGGGGGCGGTGAGCAGTTCTTC. The chain uses TRBV4-1 and TRBJ2-1; 14 bases are shared with TRBD2. Germline CDR1 and CDR2: MGHRA and YSYEKL. CDR3 length: 15 residues. J was trimmed by 9 bases and V by 6 bases; bases with no gene match: 7.

The CDR3 DNA sequence: TGCGCCAGCAGCTTGGATGGGGGGACCTACGAGCAGTACTTC. This encodes CASSLDGGTYEQYF. The V gene is TRBV5-1, the J gene TRBJ2-7, with D perhaps matching TRBD2 (6 bases). This CDR3 contains 14 residues. Trimming left V 0 bases short and J 2 bases short, with 9 bases between. Germline V lookup: CDR1 SGHRS, CDR2 YFSETQ. Full variable domain (remainder filled in from reference TRBV5-1 and TRBJ2-7): KAGVTQTPRYLIKTRGQQVTLSCSPISGHRSVSWYQQTPGQGLQFLFEYFSETQRNKGNFPGRFSGRQFSNSRSEMNVSTLELGDSALYLCASSLDGGTYEQYFGPGTRLTVT.

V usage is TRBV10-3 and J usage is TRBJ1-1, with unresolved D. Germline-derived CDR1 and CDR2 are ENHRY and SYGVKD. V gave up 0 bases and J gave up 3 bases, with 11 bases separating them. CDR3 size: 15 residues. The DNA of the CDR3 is TGTGCCATCAGTGAGTCACAATCCCAGGACACTGAAGCTTTCTTT. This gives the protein CAISESQSQDTEAFF.

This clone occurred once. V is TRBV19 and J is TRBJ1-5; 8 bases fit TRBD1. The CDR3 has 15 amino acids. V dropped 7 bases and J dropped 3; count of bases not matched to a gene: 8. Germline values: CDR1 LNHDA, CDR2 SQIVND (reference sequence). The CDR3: CASTRTGTPNQPQHF. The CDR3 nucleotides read TGTGCCAGTACCAGGACAGGGACCCCCAATCAGCCCCAGCATTTT.

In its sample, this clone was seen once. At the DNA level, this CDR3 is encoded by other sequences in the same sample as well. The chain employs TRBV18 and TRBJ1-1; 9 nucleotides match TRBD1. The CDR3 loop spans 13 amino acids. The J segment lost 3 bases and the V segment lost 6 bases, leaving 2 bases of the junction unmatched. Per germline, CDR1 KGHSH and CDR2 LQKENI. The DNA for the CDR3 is TGTGCCAGCTCGCGGGACAGGGACACTGAAGCTTTCTTT. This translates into CASSRDRDTEAFF. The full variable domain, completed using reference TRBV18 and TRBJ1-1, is NAGVMQNPRHLVRRRGQEARLRCSPMKGHSHVYWYRQLPEEGLKFMVYLQKENIIDESGMPKERFSAEFPKEGPSILRIQQVVRGDSAAYFCASSRDRDTEAFFGQGTRLTVV.

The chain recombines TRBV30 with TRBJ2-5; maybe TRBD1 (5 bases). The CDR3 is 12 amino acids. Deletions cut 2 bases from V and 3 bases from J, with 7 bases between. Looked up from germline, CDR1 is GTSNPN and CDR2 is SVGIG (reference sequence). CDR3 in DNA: TGTGCCTGGAGTAAACAGGAAGAGACCCAGTACTTC. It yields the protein CAWSKQEETQYF. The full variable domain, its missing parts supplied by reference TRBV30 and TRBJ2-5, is SQTIHQWPATLVQPVGSPLSLECTVEGTSNPNLYWYRQAAGRGLQLLFYSVGIGQISSEVPQNLSASRPQDRQFILSSKKLLLSDSGFYLCAWSKQEETQYFGPGTRLLVL.

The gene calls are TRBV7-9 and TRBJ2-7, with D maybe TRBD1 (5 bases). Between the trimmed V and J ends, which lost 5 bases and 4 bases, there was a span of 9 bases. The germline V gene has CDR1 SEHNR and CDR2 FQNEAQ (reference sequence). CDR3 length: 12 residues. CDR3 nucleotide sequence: TGTGCCAGCAGCCTCCAGGGTTACGAGCAGTACTTC. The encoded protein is CASSLQGYEQYF.

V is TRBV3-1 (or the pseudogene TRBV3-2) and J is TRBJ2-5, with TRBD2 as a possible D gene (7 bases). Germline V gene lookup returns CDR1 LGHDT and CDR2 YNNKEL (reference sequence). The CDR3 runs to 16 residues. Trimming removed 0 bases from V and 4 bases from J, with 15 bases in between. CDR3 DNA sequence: TGTGCCAGCAGCCAAGACCGGGGGGCCATTCGAGAGACCCAGTACTTC. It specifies CASSQDRGAIRETQYF.

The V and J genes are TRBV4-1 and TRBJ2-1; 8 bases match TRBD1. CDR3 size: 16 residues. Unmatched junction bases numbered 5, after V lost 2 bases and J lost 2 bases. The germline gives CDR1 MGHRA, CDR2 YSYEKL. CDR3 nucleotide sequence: TGCGCCAGCAGCCAACCTACAGGGGGTCCCTACAATGAGCAGTTCTTC. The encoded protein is CASSQPTGGPYNEQFF.

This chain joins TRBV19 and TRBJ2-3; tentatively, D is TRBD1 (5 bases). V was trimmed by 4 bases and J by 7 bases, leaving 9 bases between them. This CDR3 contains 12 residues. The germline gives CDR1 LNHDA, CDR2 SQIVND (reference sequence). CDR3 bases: TGTGCCAGTAGTACGGCAGGGAATACGCAGTATTTT. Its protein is CASSTAGNTQYF.

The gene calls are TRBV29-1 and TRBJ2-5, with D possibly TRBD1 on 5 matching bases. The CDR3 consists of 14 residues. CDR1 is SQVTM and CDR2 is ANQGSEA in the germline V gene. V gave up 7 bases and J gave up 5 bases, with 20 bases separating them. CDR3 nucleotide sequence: TGCAGCGCCGAATTGAGCAGGGTAGGGGAGACCCAGTACTTC. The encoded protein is CSAELSRVGETQYF.

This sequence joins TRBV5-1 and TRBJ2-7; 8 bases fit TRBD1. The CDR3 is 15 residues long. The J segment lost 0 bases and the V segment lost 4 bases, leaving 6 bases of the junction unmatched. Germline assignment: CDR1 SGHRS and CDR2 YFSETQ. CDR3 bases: TGCGCCAGCAGCACGGGACAGGTCCCCTCCTACGAGCAGTACTTC. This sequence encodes CASSTGQVPSYEQYF.

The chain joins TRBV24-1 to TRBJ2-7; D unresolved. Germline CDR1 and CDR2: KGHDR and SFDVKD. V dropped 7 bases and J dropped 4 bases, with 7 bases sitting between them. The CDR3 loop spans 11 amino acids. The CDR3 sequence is CATRFGYEQYF. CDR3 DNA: TGTGCCACCAGATTTGGTTACGAGCAGTACTTC.

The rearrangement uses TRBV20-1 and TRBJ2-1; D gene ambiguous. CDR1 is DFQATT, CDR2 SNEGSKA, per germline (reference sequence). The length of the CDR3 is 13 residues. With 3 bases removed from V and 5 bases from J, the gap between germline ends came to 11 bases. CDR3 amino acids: CSASSSVDNEQFF. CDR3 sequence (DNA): TGCAGTGCTAGTTCATCGGTAGACAATGAGCAGTTCTTC.

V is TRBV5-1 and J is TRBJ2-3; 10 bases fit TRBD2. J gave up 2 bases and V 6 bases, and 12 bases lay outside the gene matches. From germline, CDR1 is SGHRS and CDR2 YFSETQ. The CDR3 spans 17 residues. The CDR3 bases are TGCGCCAGCACCTTACCCTCAGCGGGGGGGCCCACAGATACGCAGTATTTT. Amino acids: CASTLPSAGGPTDTQYF.

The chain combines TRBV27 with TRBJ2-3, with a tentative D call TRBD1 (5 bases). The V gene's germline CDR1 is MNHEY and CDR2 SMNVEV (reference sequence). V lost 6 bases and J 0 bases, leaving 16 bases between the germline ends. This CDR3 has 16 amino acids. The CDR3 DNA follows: TGTGCCAGCAGGTTTCTTTACCAGGGAAGCACAGATACGCAGTATTTT. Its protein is CASRFLYQGSTDTQYF.

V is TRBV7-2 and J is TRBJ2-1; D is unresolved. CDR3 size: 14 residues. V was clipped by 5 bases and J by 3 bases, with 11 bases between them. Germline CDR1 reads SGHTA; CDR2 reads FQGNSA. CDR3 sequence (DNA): TGTGCCAGCAGCCCCCAGCGAGACTACAATGAGCAGTTCTTC. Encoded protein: CASSPQRDYNEQFF.

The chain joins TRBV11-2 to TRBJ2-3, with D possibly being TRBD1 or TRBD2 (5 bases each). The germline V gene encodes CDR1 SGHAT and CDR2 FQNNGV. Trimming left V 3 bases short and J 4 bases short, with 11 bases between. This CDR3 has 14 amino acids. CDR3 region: CASSLGPPADTQYF. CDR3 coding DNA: TGTGCCAGCAGCTTGGGACCTCCGGCAGATACGCAGTATTTT.

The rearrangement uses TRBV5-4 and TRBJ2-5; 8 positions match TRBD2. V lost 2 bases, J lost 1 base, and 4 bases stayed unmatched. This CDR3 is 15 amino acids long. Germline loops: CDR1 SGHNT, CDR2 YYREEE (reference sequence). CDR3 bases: TGTGCCAGCAGCTTTTTAGCGGGGACCCAAGAGACCCAGTACTTC. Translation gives CASSFLAGTQETQYF.

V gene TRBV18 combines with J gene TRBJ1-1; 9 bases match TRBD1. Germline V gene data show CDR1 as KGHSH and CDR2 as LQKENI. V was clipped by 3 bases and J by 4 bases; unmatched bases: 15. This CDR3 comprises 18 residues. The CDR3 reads CASSPALPGTGRSTEAFF. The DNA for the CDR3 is TGTGCCAGCTCACCTGCCTTACCCGGGACAGGGCGGTCCACTGAAGCTTTCTTT.

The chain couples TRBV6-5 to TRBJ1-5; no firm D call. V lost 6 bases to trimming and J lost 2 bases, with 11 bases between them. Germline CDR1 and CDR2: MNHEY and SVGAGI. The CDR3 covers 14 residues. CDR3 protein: CASSIEAGNQPQHF. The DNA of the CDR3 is TGTGCCAGCAGCATAGAGGCAGGCAATCAGCCCCAGCATTTT.

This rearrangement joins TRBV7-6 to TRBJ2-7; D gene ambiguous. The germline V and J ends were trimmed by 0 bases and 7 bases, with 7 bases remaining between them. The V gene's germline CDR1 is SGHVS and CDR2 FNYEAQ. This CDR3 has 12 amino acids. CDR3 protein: CASSLAYAEQYF. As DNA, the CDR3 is TGTGCCAGCAGCTTAGCGTATGCAGAGCAGTACTTC.

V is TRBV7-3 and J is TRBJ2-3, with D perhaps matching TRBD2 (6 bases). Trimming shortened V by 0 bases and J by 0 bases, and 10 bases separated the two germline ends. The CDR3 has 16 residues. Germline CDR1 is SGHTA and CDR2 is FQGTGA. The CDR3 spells CASSLTVGGSTDTQYF. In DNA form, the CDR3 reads TGTGCCAGCAGCTTAACGGTGGGGGGAAGCACAGATACGCAGTATTTT.